These T cell receptor beta chains were read from a single sample in a study of shared clonotypes between healthy human individuals. The data were produced by immunoSEQ multiplex PCR, yet TCRdb's version contains in-frame clones alone and is incomplete. This table holds about 1 million clones, about 75% found once. The specimen was memory CD4+ T cells sorted from blood. These receptor sequences come from a man between 18 and 29 years old in good health. Each CDR3 is given with its conserved first and last residue. A D gene is named only where the DNA matches it firmly. Some rows have no size entry. The others give once, few or many, or a class for an expanded clone.

J | V | size | D | DNA | CDR3
TRBJ2-2 | TRBV6-5 | . | . | TGTGCCAGCAGAAGGGACATAGACACCGGGGAGCTGTTTTTT | CASRRDIDTGELFF
TRBJ2-3 | TRBV29-1 | . | . | TGCACCTTTGTCGGAGACACAGATACGCAGTATTTT | CTFVGDTDTQYF
TRBJ1-2 | TRBV5-6 | . | . | TGTGCCAGCAGCTTAGGTCGGGGGCGTTATGGCTACACCTTC | CASSLGRGRYGYTF
TRBJ2-7 | TRBV2 | . | . | TGTGCCAGCCGGGACCTAACCTACGAGCAGTACTTC | CASRDLTYEQYF
TRBJ2-2 | TRBV6-4 | many | . | TGTGCCAGCAGTTCGACAGTCCTCACGAACACCGGGGAGCTGTTTTTT | CASSSTVLTNTGELFF
TRBJ1-1 | TRBV19 | few | . | TGTGCCAGTAGTAAGGCTGGTGTCACTGAAGCTTTCTTT | CASSKAGVTEAFF
TRBJ1-5 | TRBV10-3 | few | . | TGTGCCATCAGACCTGACAGTCCTAATCAGCCCCAGCATTTT | CAIRPDSPNQPQHF
TRBJ2-1 | TRBV9 | many | . | TGTGCCAGCAGCGCCCGCTTTCAGGGGAGTCTGTTCTTC | CASSARFQGSLFF
TRBJ2-1 | TRBV15 | . | TRBD2 | TGTGCCACCAGCCCAGGGACTAGCGGGAGGAATGAGCAGTTCTTC | CATSPGTSGRNEQFF
TRBJ1-2 | TRBV5-1 | . | TRBD1 | TGCGCCAGCAGCTCACAGGGGTACTATGGCTACACCTTC | CASSSQGYYGYTF
TRBJ2-1 | TRBV7-9 | . | TRBD2 | TGTGCCAGCAGCCCCCCGTGGCAGCGGGGGGGCCGTTCTCCTGAGCAGTTCTTC | CASSPPWQRGGRSPEQFF
TRBJ2-3 | TRBV7-2 | . | . | TGTGCCAGCAGCTTATTCGGGAGTGGCACAGATACGCAGTATTTT | CASSLFGSGTDTQYF
TRBJ2-3 | TRBV30 | . | TRBD2 | TGTGCCTTTATAGCGGGAGGGTTAACAGATACGCAGTATTTT | CAFIAGGLTDTQYF
TRBJ1-6 | TRBV7-9 | . | . | TGTGCCAGCAGCTTAGTTCTGGGGGGAAATTCACCCCTCCACTTT | CASSLVLGGNSPLHF
TRBJ1-1 | TRBV5-1 | . | . | TGCGCCAGCAGGCGGGACATGAACACTGAAGCTTTCTTT | CASRRDMNTEAFF